This passage covers 9 T cell receptor beta chains from one sample sequenced in a study of metastatic and nonmetastatic thyroid tumors. Using MiXCR, TCRdb reanalyzed the PCR reads. The sample contains approximately 7,700 clones, around 30% of which appear only once. No treatment had been given to any patient before thyroid surgery. The material sequenced was tumor tissue. The receptors derive from a female donor with papillary thyroid cancer or a benign thyroid nodule (not recorded which). Some clones in this sample may be carry-over from other donors' samples.

The V gene is TRBV5-5, the J gene TRBJ1-6; D not certain. Trimming removed 1 base at V and 9 bases at J, with 14 bases between. This CDR3 comprises 15 residues. CDR1 SGHKS and CDR2 YYEKEE come from the germline V gene (reference sequence). The CDR3 sequence is CASSLYSTEISPLHF. CDR3 nucleotide sequence: TGTGCCAGCAGCTTGTATAGCACGGAGATTTCACCCCTCCACTTT.

Remarks on this clone: The junction shows a germline mismatch at one end, possibly a read error. Distinct nucleotide sequences in the sample also encode this CDR3. The chain has TRBV7-2 and TRBJ1-1, with D possibly TRBD1 on 5 matching bases. The CDR3 consists of 15 residues. CDR1 and CDR2 from the germline V gene are SGHTA and FQGNSA. CDR3 region: CASSSLLGLNTEAFF. The CDR3 coding sequence is TGTGCCAGCAGTTCCTTGCTGGGACTAAACACTGAGGCTTTCTTT.

The CDR3 reads CASTKGTPNQPQHF. The CDR3, as DNA: TGTGCCAGCACAAAAGGGACCCCTAATCAGCCCCAGCATTTT. The chain carries TRBV12-3 or TRBV12-4 and TRBJ1-5, with a tentative D call TRBD1 (5 bases). The CDR3 spans 14 residues. With 7 bases removed from V and 4 bases from J, the gap between germline ends came to 14 bases.

This clone has a handful of counts. The chain links TRBV25-1 to TRBJ1-2; 7 nucleotides match TRBD1. Germline CDR1 MGHDK, CDR2 SYGVNS. This CDR3 comprises 14 residues. The V and J ends lost 6 bases and 4 bases, in that order; junction bases with no gene match: 8. The CDR3 region is CASRYHRGFYGYTF. CDR3 DNA sequence: TGTGCCAGCAGGTACCACAGGGGCTTCTATGGCTACACCTTC.

The chain uses TRBV2 and TRBJ1-3; D might be TRBD1 (5 bases). The germline gives CDR1 SNHLY, CDR2 FYNNEI. The CDR3 runs 16 residues. V lost 0 bases, J lost 0 bases, and 9 bases lay in between. DNA for the CDR3: TGTGCCAGCAGTGAAGCGCAGGGATTCTCTGGAAACACCATATATTTT. It specifies CASSEAQGFSGNTIYF.

The chain couples TRBV4-2 to TRBJ2-2; no clear D gene. Trimming left V 2 bases short and J 8 bases short, with 9 bases between. CDR1 is LGHNA and CDR2 is YNFKEQ in the germline V gene. The length of the CDR3 is 13 residues. The chain's CDR3 is CASSQFYFGELFF. For the CDR3, the DNA is TGTGCCAGCAGCCAATTCTACTTTGGGGAGCTGTTTTTT.

The V call is TRBV7-6, the J call TRBJ2-2; unclear D gene. Germline V gene lookup returns CDR1 SGHVS and CDR2 FNYEAQ. The CDR3 has 15 amino acids. Trimming took 0 bases from V and 4 from J, leaving 9 bases between them. The CDR3 region is CASSLAPSVTGELFF. The DNA of the CDR3 is TGTGCCAGCAGCTTAGCGCCTTCAGTCACCGGGGAGCTGTTTTTT.

With respect to this clone: This may be a read error: a much more frequent sequence differs by one nucleotide. The chain links TRBV5-4 to TRBJ2-7, with a weak D call TRBD2 (6 bases). The CDR3 spans 16 residues. Trimming took off 3 bases at V and 3 bases at J, with 19 bases between the two ends. CDR1 is SGHNT, CDR2 YYREEE, per germline (reference sequence). CDR3 DNA sequence: TGTGCCAGCAGCTCGGCTAGCGCAAACCAATTCTACGAGCAGTACTTC. Amino acid sequence: CASSSASANQFYEQYF.

J is TRBJ2-7 and V is TRBV7-9; no reliable D call. The CDR3 runs 12 residues. The ends were cut back, 8 bases at V and 3 bases at J, with 11 bases in the middle. The V gene's germline CDR1 is SEHNR and CDR2 FQNEAQ (reference sequence). CDR3 region: CASGDAFYEQYF. The CDR3 nucleotides read TGTGCCAGCGGCGACGCATTCTACGAGCAGTACTTC.